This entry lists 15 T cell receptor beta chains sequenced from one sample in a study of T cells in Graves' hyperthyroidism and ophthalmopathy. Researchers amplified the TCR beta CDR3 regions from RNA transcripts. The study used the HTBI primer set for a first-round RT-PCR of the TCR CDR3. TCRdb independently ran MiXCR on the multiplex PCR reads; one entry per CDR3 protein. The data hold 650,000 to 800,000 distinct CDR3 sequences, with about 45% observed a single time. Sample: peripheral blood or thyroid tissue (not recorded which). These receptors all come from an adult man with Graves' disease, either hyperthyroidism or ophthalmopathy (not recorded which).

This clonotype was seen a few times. The CDR3 loop is CATALSGLQKTEAFF. The CDR3 region has the DNA TGTGCCACTGCCCTTTCGGGATTGCAGAAGACTGAAGCTTTCTTT. The V gene is TRBV2, the J gene TRBJ1-1; D is unclear. The ends were cut back, 10 bases at V and 5 bases at J, with 23 bases in the middle. Germline V lookup: CDR1 SNHLY, CDR2 FYNNEI. The CDR3 consists of 15 residues.

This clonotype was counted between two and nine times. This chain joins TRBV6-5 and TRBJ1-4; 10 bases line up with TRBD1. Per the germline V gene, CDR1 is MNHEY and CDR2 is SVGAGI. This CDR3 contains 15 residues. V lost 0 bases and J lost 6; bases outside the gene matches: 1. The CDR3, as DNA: TGTGCCAGCAGTTACTCCGGGACAGGGGATGAAAAACTGTTTTTT. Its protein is CASSYSGTGDEKLFF.

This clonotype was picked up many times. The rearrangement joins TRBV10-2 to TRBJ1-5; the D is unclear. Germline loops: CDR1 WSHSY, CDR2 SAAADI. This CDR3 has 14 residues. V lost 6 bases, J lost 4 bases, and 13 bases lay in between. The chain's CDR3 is CASRNTESNQPQHF. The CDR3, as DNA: TGCGCCAGCAGGAATACAGAATCGAATCAGCCCCAGCATTTT.

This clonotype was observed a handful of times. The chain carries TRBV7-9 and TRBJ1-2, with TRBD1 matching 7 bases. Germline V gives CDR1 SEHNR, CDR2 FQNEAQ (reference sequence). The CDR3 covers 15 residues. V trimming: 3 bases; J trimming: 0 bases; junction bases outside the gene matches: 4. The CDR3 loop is CASSFYRGPNYGYTF. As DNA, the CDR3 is TGTGCCAGCAGCTTTTACAGGGGACCTAACTATGGCTACACCTTC.

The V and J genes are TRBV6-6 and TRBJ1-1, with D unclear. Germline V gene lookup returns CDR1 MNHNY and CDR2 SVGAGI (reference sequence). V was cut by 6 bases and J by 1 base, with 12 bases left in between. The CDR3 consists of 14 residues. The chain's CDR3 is CASRGPEKNTEAFF. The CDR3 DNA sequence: TGTGCCAGCAGAGGCCCAGAGAAGAACACTGAAGCTTTCTTT.

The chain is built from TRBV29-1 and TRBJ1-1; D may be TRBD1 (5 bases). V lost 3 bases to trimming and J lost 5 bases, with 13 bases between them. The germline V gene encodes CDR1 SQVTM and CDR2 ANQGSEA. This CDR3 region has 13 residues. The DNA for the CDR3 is TGCAGCGTTGATGACGGGGCGTTTACTGAAGCTTTCTTT. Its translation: CSVDDGAFTEAFF.

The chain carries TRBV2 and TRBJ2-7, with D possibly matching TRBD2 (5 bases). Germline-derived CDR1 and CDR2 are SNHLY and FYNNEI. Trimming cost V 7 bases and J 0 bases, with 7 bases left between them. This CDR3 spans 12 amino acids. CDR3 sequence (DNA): TGTGCCAGCACCGAGGGCTCCTACGAGCAGTACTTC. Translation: CASTEGSYEQYF.

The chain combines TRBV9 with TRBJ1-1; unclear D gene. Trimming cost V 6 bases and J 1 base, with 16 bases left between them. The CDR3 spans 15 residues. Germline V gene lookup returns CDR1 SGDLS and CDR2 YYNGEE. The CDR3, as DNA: TGTGCCAGCACCGTGGGAAGGATCCCGAACACTGAAGCTTTCTTT. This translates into CASTVGRIPNTEAFF.

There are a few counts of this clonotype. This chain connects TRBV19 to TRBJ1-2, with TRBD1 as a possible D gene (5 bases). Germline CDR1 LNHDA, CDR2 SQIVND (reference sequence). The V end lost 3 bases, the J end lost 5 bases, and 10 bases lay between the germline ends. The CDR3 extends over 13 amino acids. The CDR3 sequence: CASSMQGIYGYTF. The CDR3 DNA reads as TGTGCCAGTAGTATGCAGGGAATTTATGGCTACACCTTC.

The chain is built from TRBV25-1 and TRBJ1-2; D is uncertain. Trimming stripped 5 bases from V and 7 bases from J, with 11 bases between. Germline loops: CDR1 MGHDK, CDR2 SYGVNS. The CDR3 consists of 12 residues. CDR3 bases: TGTGCCAGCAGTTTCATAGGAGTTGGCTACACCTTC. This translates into CASSFIGVGYTF.

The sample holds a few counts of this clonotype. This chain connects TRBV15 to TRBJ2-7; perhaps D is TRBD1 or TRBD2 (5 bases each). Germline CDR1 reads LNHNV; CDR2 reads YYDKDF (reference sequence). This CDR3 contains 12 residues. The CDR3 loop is CATPGRDYEQYF. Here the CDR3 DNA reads TGTGCAACGCCGGGACGCGACTACGAGCAGTACTTC.

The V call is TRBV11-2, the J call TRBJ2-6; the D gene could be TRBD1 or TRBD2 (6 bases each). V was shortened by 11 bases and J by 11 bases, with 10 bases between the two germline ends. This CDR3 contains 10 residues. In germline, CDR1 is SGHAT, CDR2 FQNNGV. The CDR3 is CAAGGDVLTF. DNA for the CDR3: TGTGCCGCCGGGGGCGACGTCCTGACTTTC.

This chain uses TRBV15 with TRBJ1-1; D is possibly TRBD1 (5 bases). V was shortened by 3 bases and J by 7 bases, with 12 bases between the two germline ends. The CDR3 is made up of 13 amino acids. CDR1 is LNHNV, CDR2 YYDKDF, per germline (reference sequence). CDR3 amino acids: CATSRVQGIEAFF. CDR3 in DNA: TGTGCCACCAGCAGGGTCCAGGGTATTGAAGCTTTCTTT.

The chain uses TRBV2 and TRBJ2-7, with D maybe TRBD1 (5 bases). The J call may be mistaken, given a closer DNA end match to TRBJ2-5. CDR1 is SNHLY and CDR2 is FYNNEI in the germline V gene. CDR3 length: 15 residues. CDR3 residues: CASSERWGPRQTQYF. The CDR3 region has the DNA TGTGCCAGCAGTGAAAGGTGGGGCCCCCGGCAGACCCAGTACTTC.

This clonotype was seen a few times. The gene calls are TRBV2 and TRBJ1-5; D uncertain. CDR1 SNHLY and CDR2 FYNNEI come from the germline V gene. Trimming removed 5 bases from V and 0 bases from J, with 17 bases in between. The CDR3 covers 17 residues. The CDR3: CASSSDQVGYSNQPQHF. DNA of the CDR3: TGTGCCAGCAGTTCGGACCAAGTGGGGTATAGCAATCAGCCCCAGCATTTT.